This TCR beta chain was documented in a study of T cells expressing NK-cell markers. As for the study in general: Beta-chain profiling covered CD3+CD56+NKG2C+, CD3+CD56+NKG2C- and CD3+CD56-NKG2C+ sorted subsets. Study observations and caveats: The leading position in the CD3+CD56-NKG2C+ fraction of several donors also went to these clonotypes.

Worth noting for this clonotype: Its antigen is currently unknown.

Libraries used 5'RACE template switching adding universal primer site and UMIs. TCRdb derives one entry per CDR3 protein from the 5' RACE reads, leaving out DNA. The sample table sets out roughly 350,000 distinct CDR3 sequences. The sequence was collected from a man aged 18-70 years in good health. The sequenced sample was blood T cells: a sorted CD56 or NKG2C T cell subset, CD4+ or CD8+ T cells, or bulk PBMC T cells (not recorded which).

Here the CDR3 reads CASSPQNRGENTEAFF. This chain links TRBV18 with TRBJ1-1; there is no DNA to check the TCRdb D call of TRBD1. Looked up from germline, CDR1 is KGHSH and CDR2 is LQKENI. The CDR3 loop spans 16 amino acids.